Listed here are 24 T cell receptor beta chains from one sample, sequenced in a study of blood T cells in healthy people across ages. PCR was performed a second time for about 7 to 11 cycles using a sample-barcoded 5' primer and a J-beta primer mix. TCRdb reprocessed the 5' RACE reads via MiXCR and lists one record per CDR3 protein. The profile shows 1.5 million to 1.8 million distinct CDR3 sequences, under 55% of them singletons. The material sequenced was blood. The receptors here all came from a young woman in good health.

This rearrangement joins TRBV6-4 to TRBJ2-3; D possibly corresponds to TRBD1 (5 bases). Trimming shortened V by 6 bases and J by 5 bases, and 12 bases separated the two germline ends. The CDR3 covers 13 residues. Germline V CDR1 and CDR2: MRHNA, SNTAGT. CDR3: CASSGPQGDTQYF. In nucleotides, the CDR3 is TGTGCCAGCAGCGGACCCCAGGGAGATACGCAGTATTTT.

The chain links TRBV7-2 to TRBJ1-1; D is ambiguous. Trimming removed 3 bases from V and 4 bases from J, with 12 bases in between. Germline CDR1 reads SGHTA; CDR2 reads FQGNSA. This CDR3 has 14 amino acids. The CDR3 DNA sequence: TGTGCCAGCAGCTTCTTAGGGATGAGCACTGAAGCTTTCTTT. As protein: CASSFLGMSTEAFF.

A note on this clonotype: At one end the junction does not follow the germline gene, possibly because of a read error. This chain links TRBV7-3 with TRBJ2-3; 7 positions match TRBD2. This CDR3 comprises 17 residues. Germline values: CDR1 SGHTA, CDR2 FQGTGA. The CDR3 sequence: CASRKSEGRGSTGTQYF. Written as DNA, the CDR3 is TGTGCCAGCAGAAAATCGGAGGGGCGGGGGAGCACAGGTACGCAGTATTTT.

This clonotype has more than one count but fewer than ten. V and J are TRBV9 and TRBJ2-3; D may be TRBD2 (5 bases). Deletions cut 0 bases from V and 1 base from J, with 9 bases between. CDR3 length: 15 residues. Germline V gene lookup returns CDR1 SGDLS and CDR2 YYNGEE. The CDR3: CASSVVVGGTDTQYF. The CDR3 DNA sequence: TGTGCCAGCAGCGTAGTAGTCGGGGGCACAGATACGCAGTATTTT. Variable domain in full (rest from reference TRBV9 and TRBJ2-3): DSGVTQTPKHLITATGQRVTLRCSPRSGDLSVYWYQQSLDQGLQFLIQYYNGEERAKGNILERFSAQQFPDLHSELNLSSLELGDSALYFCASSVVVGGTDTQYFGPGTRLTVL.

V and J are TRBV28 and TRBJ2-2, with 9 positions matching TRBD1. From germline, CDR1 is MDHEN and CDR2 SYDVKM. V was pared by 7 bases and J by 2 bases, with 8 bases of the junction left unmatched. This CDR3 region has 16 residues. CDR3 nucleotide sequence: TGTGCCAGCACCGACGGGACAGGGCTAAACACCGGGGAGCTGTTTTTT. This translates into CASTDGTGLNTGELFF.

This clonotype has just a few counts. The chain joins TRBV20-1 to TRBJ2-4; 8 nucleotides agree with TRBD2. This CDR3 has 14 amino acids. CDR1 and CDR2 (germline): DFQATT, SNEGSKA (reference sequence). The V segment lost 2 bases and the J segment 7 bases; nucleotides outside the gene matches: 7. The CDR3 DNA is TGCAGTGCTAGACGGAATAGCGGGGTGAACATTCAGTACTTC. This sequence encodes CSARRNSGVNIQYF.

This clonotype showed up just a few times. The chain employs TRBV10-3 and TRBJ2-5; 9 bases fit TRBD1. This CDR3 contains 15 residues. From germline, CDR1 is ENHRY and CDR2 SYGVKD. With 6 bases clipped from V and 2 bases from J, the junction kept 7 bases outside the gene matches. CDR3 amino acids: CAISQGQGLQETQYF. The CDR3 coding sequence is TGTGCCATCAGCCAAGGACAGGGGCTGCAAGAGACCCAGTACTTC.

The chain joins TRBV20-1 to TRBJ1-2; D gene unclear. Trimming left V 3 bases short and J 4 bases short, with 9 bases between. Germline CDR1 reads DFQATT; CDR2 reads SNEGSKA (reference sequence). The CDR3 is 12 amino acids. The CDR3 region is CSASAGSYGYTF. The CDR3 DNA follows: TGCAGTGCTAGTGCGGGATCCTATGGCTACACCTTC.

V is TRBV7-3 and J is TRBJ2-7; possibly TRBD2 for D (5 bases). The CDR3 spans 12 residues. Deletions cut 4 bases from V and 5 bases from J, with 9 bases between. CDR1 is SGHTA, CDR2 FQGTGA, per germline. In DNA, the CDR3 is TGTGCCAGCAGCTCCGAGAGGGACGAGCAGTACTTC. Its translation: CASSSERDEQYF.

The V call is TRBV15, the J call TRBJ2-6; no firm D call. With 6 bases removed from V and 0 bases from J, the gap between germline ends came to 9 bases. Germline values: CDR1 LNHNV, CDR2 YYDKDF (reference sequence). There are 15 residues in the CDR3. DNA for the CDR3: TGTGCCACCAGGTTCTCTCACTCTGGGGCCAACGTCCTGACTTTC. Protein: CATRFSHSGANVLTF. Based on the CDR3 plus reference TRBV15 and TRBJ2-6, the full variable domain is DAMVIQNPRYQVTQFGKPVTLSCSQTLNHNVMYWYQQKSSQAPKLLFHYYDKDFNNEADTPDNFQSRRPNTSFCFLDIRSPGLGDTAMYLCATRFSHSGANVLTFGAGSRLTVL.

The table lists this clonotype with a count of one. The junction departs from the called germline gene at one end, perhaps through a read error. This sequence joins TRBV6-6 and TRBJ1-1, with D maybe TRBD1 (6 bases). The CDR3 loop spans 15 amino acids. Germline CDR1 and CDR2: MNHNY and SVGAGI (reference sequence). The CDR3 here is CASSPRQASNTEAFF. The DNA of the CDR3 is TGTGCCAGCAGCCCTAGACAGGCCTCGAACACCGAAGCTTTCTTT.

This clonotype was observed a few times. The V gene is TRBV6-5, the J gene TRBJ1-2, with TRBD1 matching over 9 bases. CDR3 length: 15 residues. Germline V CDR1 and CDR2: MNHEY, SVGAGI. Trimming cost V 6 bases and J 0 bases; bases outside gene matches: 5. The CDR3 nucleotides are TGTGCCAGCAGATTGACAGGGGGTTCTAACTATGGCTACACCTTC. It yields the protein CASRLTGGSNYGYTF.

This clonotype appeared a few times. This chain uses TRBV5-1 with TRBJ1-4, with D possibly TRBD1 on 6 matching bases. Trimming took off 4 bases at V and 4 bases at J, with 14 bases between the two ends. There are 15 residues in the CDR3. From germline, CDR1 is SGHRS and CDR2 YFSETQ. CDR3 DNA: TGCGCCAGCAGCACCGGACAGAAGATTAATGAAAAACTGTTTTTT. Translating it yields CASSTGQKINEKLFF.

The chain combines TRBV7-8 with TRBJ2-1; TRBD2 might be the D (5 bases). V gave up 3 bases and J gave up 6 bases, with 6 bases separating them. Germline CDR1 SGHVS, CDR2 FQNEAQ. The CDR3 is 12 amino acids. The CDR3 is CASSFTSNEQFF. The CDR3 coding sequence is TGTGCCAGCAGCTTTACTAGCAATGAGCAGTTCTTC.

This clonotype appeared a few times. The chain links TRBV7-8 to TRBJ2-2; the D gene is possibly TRBD1 (6 bases). The CDR3 covers 15 residues. The germline gives CDR1 SGHVS, CDR2 FQNEAQ. Trimming removed 5 bases from V and 4 bases from J, with 14 bases in between. DNA of the CDR3: TGTGCCAGCAGCCGCCGAGGACAGACCACCGGGGAGCTGTTTTTT. This codes for CASSRRGQTTGELFF. The whole variable domain, filled in from reference TRBV7-8 and TRBJ2-2, reads GAGVSQSPRYKVAKRGQDVALRCDPISGHVSLFWYQQALGQGPEFLTYFQNEAQLDKSGLPSDRFFAERPEGSVSTLKIQRTQQEDSAVYLCASSRRGQTTGELFFGEGSRLTVL.

Many counts were recorded for this clonotype. The rearrangement links TRBV29-1 to TRBJ2-1, with 11 bases fitting TRBD2. This CDR3 region has 15 residues. Trimming took 4 bases from V and 4 from J; bases not matched to a gene: 6. The V gene's germline CDR1 is SQVTM and CDR2 ANQGSEA. CDR3 in DNA: TGCAGCGTTGCGGGGACTAGCGGAATTTACAATGAGCAGTTCTTC. Translating gives CSVAGTSGIYNEQFF.

The chain couples TRBV20-1 to TRBJ2-3; maybe TRBD2 (7 bases). The V end was cut by 0 bases, the J end by 4 bases, with 14 bases between. Germline CDR1 reads DFQATT; CDR2 reads SNEGSKA (reference sequence). The CDR3 is made up of 15 amino acids. The CDR3: CSAREMWGGSDTQYF. The DNA of the CDR3 is TGCAGTGCTAGAGAAATGTGGGGGGGCTCAGATACGCAGTATTTT.

This sequence joins TRBV21-1 and TRBJ2-5; the D call TRBD1 from the table was never checked on the DNA. TRBV21-1 is listed as a pseudogene. This CDR3 is built from 20 residues. CDR3: CASSKIRQDRGVLNNQTQYF. The CDR3 DNA is TGTGCCAGCAGCAAAATAAGACAGGACAGGGGGGTACTGAATAACCAGACCCAGTACTTC.

The sample holds a few counts of this clonotype. This chain links TRBV7-8 with TRBJ2-6; D is ambiguous. The CDR3 consists of 15 residues. CDR1 and CDR2 from the germline V gene are SGHVS and FQNEAQ. Trimming removed 1 base from V and 2 bases from J, with 6 bases in between. CDR3 loop: CASSLVGTGANVLTF. The CDR3 nucleotides read TGTGCCAGCAGCTTAGTGGGAACTGGGGCCAACGTCCTGACTTTC.

The rearrangement joins TRBV15 to TRBJ1-6; D not certain. Germline V gene data show CDR1 as LNHNV and CDR2 as YYDKDF (reference sequence). Trimming took 0 bases from V and 10 from J, leaving 13 bases between them. This CDR3 comprises 15 residues. The chain's CDR3 is CATSREEGIESPLHF. The CDR3 DNA reads as TGTGCCACCAGCAGAGAGGAGGGTATAGAGTCACCCCTCCACTTT.

For the CDR3, the DNA is TGTGCCAGCAGTAGGGGGGGACCATACAATGAGCAGTTCTTC. Protein sequence: CASSRGGPYNEQFF. This chain connects TRBV27 to TRBJ2-1, with TRBD2 as a possible D gene (7 bases). The CDR3 is made up of 14 amino acids. Germline V lookup: CDR1 MNHEY, CDR2 SMNVEV (reference sequence). The V and J ends lost 5 bases and 4 bases respectively, with 12 bases between them.

The chain recombines TRBV12-5 with TRBJ2-7; a weak D match, TRBD1 (6 bases). Germline V gene sequence: CDR1 LGHNT, CDR2 FRNRAP. V was pared by 1 base and J by 5 bases, with 9 bases between. The length of the CDR3 is 13 residues. CDR3: CASGLGTVHEQYF. The CDR3 coding sequence is TGTGCTAGTGGTTTGGGGACAGTACACGAGCAGTACTTC.

Comments on this clonotype: An end of the junction does not agree with germline; a read error may underlie this. The chain uses TRBV29-1 and TRBJ2-3, with a weak D call TRBD2 (6 bases). Germline CDR1 is SQVTM and CDR2 is ANQGSEA. The CDR3 runs 15 residues. Here the CDR3 reads CSVLGDSSSTDTLYF. The CDR3 bases are TGCAGCGTCCTAGGGGACTCCTCTAGCACAGATACGCTGTATTTT.

The chain employs TRBV7-9 and TRBJ1-1; no clear D. The V gene's germline CDR1 is SEHNR and CDR2 FQNEAQ (reference sequence). The CDR3 sequence is 13 residues long. Trimming left V 0 bases short and J 5 bases short, with 7 bases between. CDR3 nucleotide sequence: TGTGCCAGCAGCTTAGCTGACGAGACTGAAGCTTTCTTT. Its protein product is CASSLADETEAFF.